Here is one T cell receptor (beta chain) with its context. Its antigen is undetermined. Trimming stripped 2 bases from V and 1 base from J, with 14 bases between. The germline V gene encodes CDR1 MGHRA and CDR2 YSYEKL. The CDR3 loop spans 17 amino acids. The sample comes from a study of molecular identifiers for immune sequencing clone quantification. Study-wide results and limits: It was shown that clones above 20 RNA copies held over 99% of effector molecules, but under 1% in naive cells. Same-barcode identical TCR molecules could make highly expanded clones look smaller than they are.

Naive CD8 library inputs spanned about 17,000 to 1,000,000 sorted cells and 10%, 30% or 50% RNA. Previously described methods and listed TCR primers were used for bulk TCR libraries. TCRdb fed the PCR reads into MiXCR, producing one record per CDR3 protein. Of just under 65,000 distinct CDR3 sequences listed, about 19% are singletons. The rearrangement uses TRBV4-1 and TRBJ2-2; D could derive from TRBD1 or TRBD2 (5 bases each). Sample: naive CD8+ T cells from blood, with Jurkat cell RNA spiked in. Subset indicated: FACS-sorted CD8+CD4-CCR7+CD45RA+ naive T cells. The receptor's source is a human donor in good health. Some libraries in this study had Jurkat cell RNA spiked in. This CDR3 is CASSQQPGPVNTGELFF. The CDR3 nucleotides read TGCGCCAGCAGCCAACAACCGGGACCGGTGAACACCGGGGAGCTGTTTTTT.